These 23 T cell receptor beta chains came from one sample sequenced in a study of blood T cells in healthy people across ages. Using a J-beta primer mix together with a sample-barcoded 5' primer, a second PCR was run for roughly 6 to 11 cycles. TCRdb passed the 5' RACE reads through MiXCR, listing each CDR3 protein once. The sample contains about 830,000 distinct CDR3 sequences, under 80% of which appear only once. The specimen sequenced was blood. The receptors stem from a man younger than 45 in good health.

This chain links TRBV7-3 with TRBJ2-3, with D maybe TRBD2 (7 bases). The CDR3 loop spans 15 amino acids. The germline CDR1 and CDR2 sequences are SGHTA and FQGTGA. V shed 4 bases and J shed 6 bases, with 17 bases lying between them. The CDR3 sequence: CASSSMGGGPDTQYF. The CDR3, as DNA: TGTGCCAGCAGCTCCATGGGGGGGGGGCCGGATACGCAGTATTTT. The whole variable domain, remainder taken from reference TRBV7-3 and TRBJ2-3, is GAGVSQTPSNKVTEKGKYVELRCDPISGHTALYWYRQSLGQGPEFLIYFQGTGAADDSGLPNDRFFAVRPEGSVSTLKIQRTERGDSAVYLCASSSMGGGPDTQYFGPGTRLTVL.

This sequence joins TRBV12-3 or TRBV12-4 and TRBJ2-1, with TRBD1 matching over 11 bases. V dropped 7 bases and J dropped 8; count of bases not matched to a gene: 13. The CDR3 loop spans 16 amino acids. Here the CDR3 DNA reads TGTGCCAGCACCGCAGGGGGGACAGGGGGTTACCATGAGCAGTTCTTC. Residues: CASTAGGTGGYHEQFF.

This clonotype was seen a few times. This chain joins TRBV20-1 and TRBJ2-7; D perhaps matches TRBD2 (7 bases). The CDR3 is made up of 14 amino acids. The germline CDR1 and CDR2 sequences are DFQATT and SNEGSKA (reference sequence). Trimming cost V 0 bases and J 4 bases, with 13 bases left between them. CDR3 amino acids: CSAREGGHGYEQYF. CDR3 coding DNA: TGCAGTGCTAGAGAGGGGGGGCACGGATACGAGCAGTACTTC.

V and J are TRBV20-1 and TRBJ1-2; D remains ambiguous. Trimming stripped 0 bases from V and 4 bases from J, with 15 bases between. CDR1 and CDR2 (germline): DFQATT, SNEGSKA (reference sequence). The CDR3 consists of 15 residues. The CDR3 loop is CSARDGRGSVYGYTF. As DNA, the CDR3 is TGCAGTGCTAGAGATGGTCGGGGTTCTGTCTATGGCTACACCTTC.

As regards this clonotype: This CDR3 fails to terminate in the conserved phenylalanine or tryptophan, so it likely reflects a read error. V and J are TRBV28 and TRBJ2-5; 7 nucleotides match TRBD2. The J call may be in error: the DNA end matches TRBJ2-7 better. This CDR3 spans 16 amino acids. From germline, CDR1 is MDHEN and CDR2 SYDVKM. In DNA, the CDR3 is TGTGCCAGCAGTTCCCCCACGAGCGGGGTTGGGTTCGAGCAGTACCTC. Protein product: CASSSPTSGVGFEQYL.

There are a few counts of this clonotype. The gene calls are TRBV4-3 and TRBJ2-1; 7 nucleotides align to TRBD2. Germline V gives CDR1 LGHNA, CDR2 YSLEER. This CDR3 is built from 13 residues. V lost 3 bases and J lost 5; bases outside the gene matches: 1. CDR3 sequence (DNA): TGCGCCAGCAGCCAGGGACTAAACAATGAGCAGTTCTTC. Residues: CASSQGLNNEQFF.

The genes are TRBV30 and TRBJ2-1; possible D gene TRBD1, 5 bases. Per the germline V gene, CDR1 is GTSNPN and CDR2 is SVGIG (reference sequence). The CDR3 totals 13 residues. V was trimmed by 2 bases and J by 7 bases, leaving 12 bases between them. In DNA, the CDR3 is TGTGCCTGGAGTCCCGGCAGGGTTAATGAGCAGTTCTTC. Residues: CAWSPGRVNEQFF.

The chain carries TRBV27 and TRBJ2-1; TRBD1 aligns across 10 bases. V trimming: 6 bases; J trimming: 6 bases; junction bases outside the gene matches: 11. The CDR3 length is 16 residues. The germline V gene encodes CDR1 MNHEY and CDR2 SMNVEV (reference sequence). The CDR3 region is CASSWLTGGAGNEQFF. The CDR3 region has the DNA TGTGCCAGCAGCTGGTTGACAGGGGGCGCGGGCAATGAGCAGTTCTTC.

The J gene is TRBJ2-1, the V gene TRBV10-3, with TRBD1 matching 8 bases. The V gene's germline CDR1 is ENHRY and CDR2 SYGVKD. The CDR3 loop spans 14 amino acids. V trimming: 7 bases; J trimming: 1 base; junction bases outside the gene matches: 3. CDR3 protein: CAITGGSSYNEQFF. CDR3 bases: TGTGCCATCACAGGGGGCTCTTCCTACAATGAGCAGTTCTTC.

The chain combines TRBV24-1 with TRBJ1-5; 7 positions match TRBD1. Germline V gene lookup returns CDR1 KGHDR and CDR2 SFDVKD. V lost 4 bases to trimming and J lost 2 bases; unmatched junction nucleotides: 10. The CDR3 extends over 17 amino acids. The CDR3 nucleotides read TGTGCCACCAGTGAATCCCGACAGGGACGAGGCAATCAGCCCCAGCATTTT. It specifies CATSESRQGRGNQPQHF.

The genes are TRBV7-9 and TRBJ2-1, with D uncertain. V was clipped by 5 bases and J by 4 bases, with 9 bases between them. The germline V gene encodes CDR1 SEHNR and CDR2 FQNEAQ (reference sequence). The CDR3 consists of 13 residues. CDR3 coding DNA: TGTGCCAGCAGCCATCAACAATACAATGAGCAGTTCTTC. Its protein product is CASSHQQYNEQFF.

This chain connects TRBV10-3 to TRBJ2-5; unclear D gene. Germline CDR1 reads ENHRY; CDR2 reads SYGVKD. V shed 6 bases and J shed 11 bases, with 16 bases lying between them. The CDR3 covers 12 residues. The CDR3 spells CAISETEWSQYF. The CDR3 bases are TGTGCCATCAGCGAGACTGAGTGGTCGCAGTACTTC.

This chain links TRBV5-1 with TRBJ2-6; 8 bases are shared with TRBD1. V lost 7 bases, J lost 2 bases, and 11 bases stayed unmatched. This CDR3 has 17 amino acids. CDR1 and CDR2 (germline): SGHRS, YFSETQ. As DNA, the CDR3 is TGCGCCAGCCTTGGATGGACAGGGTACGCTGGGGCCAACGTCCTGACTTTC. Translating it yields CASLGWTGYAGANVLTF.

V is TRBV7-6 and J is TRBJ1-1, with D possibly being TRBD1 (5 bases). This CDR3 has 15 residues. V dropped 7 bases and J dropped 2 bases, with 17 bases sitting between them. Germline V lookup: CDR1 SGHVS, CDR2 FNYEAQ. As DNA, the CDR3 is TGTGCCAGCACCCAGGGCGCAAGGCTCAACACTGAAGCTTTCTTT. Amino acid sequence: CASTQGARLNTEAFF.

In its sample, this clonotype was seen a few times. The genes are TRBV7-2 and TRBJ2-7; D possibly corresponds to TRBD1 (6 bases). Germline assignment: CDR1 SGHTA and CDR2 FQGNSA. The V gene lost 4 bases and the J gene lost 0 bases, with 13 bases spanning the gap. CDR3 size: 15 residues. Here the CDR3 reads CASSSTGSSSYEQYF. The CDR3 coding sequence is TGTGCCAGCAGCTCGACAGGTTCGAGCTCCTACGAGCAGTACTTC.

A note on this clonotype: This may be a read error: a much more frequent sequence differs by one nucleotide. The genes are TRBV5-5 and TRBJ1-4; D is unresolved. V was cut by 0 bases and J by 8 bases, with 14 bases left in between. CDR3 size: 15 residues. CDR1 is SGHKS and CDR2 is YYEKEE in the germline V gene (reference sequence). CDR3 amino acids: CASSLASGSNEKLFF. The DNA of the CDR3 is TGTGCCAGCAGCTTGGCCTCGGGGTCAAACGAAAAACTGTTTTTT.

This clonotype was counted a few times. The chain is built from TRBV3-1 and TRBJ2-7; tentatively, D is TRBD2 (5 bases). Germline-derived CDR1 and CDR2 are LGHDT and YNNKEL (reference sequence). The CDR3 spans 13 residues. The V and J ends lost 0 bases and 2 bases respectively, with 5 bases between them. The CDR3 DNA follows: TGTGCCAGCAGCCAAGAGGGAGCCTACGAGCAGTACTTC. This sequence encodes CASSQEGAYEQYF.

CDR3 nucleotide sequence: TGCAGTGCGGAAGGGACTAGCGTCTACGAGCAGTACTTC. Translated: CSAEGTSVYEQYF. The chain couples TRBV20-1 to TRBJ2-7, with TRBD2 matching over 10 bases. The CDR3 extends over 13 amino acids. Trimming took 6 bases from V and 3 from J; bases not matched to a gene: 5. Germline CDR1 is DFQATT and CDR2 is SNEGSKA (reference sequence).

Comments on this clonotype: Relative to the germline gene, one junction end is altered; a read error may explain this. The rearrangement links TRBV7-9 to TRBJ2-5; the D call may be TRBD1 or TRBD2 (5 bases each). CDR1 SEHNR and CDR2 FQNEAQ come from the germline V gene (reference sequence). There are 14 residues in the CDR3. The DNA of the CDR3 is TGTACCAGCAGCTCCCCGGGACCCCAAGAGACCCAGTACTTC. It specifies CTSSSPGPQETQYF.

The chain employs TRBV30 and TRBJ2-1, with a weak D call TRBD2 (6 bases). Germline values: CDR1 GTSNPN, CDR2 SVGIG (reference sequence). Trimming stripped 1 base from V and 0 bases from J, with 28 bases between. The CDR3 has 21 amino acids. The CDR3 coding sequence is TGTGCCTGGAGTGGATGGGGGGATAACACTGGGGATGAAAGCTCCTACAATGAGCAGTTCTTC. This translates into CAWSGWGDNTGDESSYNEQFF.

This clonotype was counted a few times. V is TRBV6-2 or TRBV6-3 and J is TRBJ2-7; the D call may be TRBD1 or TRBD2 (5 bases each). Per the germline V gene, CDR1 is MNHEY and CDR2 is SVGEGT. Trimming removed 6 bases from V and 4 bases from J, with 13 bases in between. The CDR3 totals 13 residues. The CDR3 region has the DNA TGTGCCAGCAGCTTCGGGACGATTTACGAGCAGTACTTC. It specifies CASSFGTIYEQYF.

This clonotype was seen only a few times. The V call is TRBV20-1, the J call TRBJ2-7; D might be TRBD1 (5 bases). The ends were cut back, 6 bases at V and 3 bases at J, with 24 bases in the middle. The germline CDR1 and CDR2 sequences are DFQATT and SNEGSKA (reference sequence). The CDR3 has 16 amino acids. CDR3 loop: CSADGTGQGASYEQYF. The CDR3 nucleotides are TGCAGTGCGGACGGAACTGGGCAGGGTGCGAGCTACGAGCAGTACTTC.

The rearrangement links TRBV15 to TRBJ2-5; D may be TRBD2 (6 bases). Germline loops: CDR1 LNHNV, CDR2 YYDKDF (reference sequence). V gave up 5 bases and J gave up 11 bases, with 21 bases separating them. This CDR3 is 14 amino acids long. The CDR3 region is CATSGRLLGGEQYF. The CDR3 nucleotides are TGTGCCACCAGCGGTAGACTGCTGGGGGGAGAGCAGTACTTC.